In its sample, the clone carrying this T cell receptor beta chain ranks as large. Its antigen is undetermined. Sequencing used immunoSEQ multiplex PCR; TCRdb keeps in-frame clones, though not all of them. Among over 45,000 clones listed, around 84% were seen once. This record comes from a study of OX40 agonist ivuxolimab in advanced cancers. Study-level findings and limits: Expanded clones were, on average, more numerous in CD8+ T cells than in CD4+.

The CDR3 spans 13 residues. The V gene end was trimmed by 7 bases and the J gene end by 6 bases; junction bases not matched to a gene: 11. CDR1 is GTSNPN and CDR2 is SVGIG in the germline V gene (reference sequence). This sequence was found in an adult with an advanced solid tumor such as melanoma, head and neck, liver or kidney cancer. Sequencing used CD4+ or CD8+ T cells sorted from blood, obtained in a trial of the OX40 agonist ivuxolimab. The chain has TRBV30 and TRBJ1-2; 7 bases agree with TRBD1. The DNA of the CDR3 is TGTGCCTCCACCCTCGGCAGGGGGAATGGCTACACCTTC. Translation: CASTLGRGNGYTF.